These 25 T cell receptor beta chains came from one sample sequenced in a study of PD-1 blockade in classical Hodgkin lymphoma. Patients all relapsed after autologous stem cell transplantation, and there was variation in brentuximab vedotin exposure. Here immunoSEQ multiplex PCR was the method, and the copy in TCRdb shows in-frame clones only, minus some. The table shows 30,000 to 50,000 clones, with roughly four fifths occurring only once. The source was peripheral blood mononuclear cells (PBMCs), collected at baseline. The receptor set was obtained from a human donor with classical Hodgkin lymphoma.

The chain couples TRBV28 to TRBJ2-7; the match to TRBD1 covers 7 bases. From germline, CDR1 is MDHEN and CDR2 SYDVKM. The CDR3 sequence is 15 residues long. V trimming: 6 bases; J trimming: 4 bases; junction bases outside the gene matches: 12. Here the CDR3 DNA reads TGTGCCAGCAGGCCCGCCGGGACAGATTTATACGAGCAGTACTTC. As protein: CASRPAGTDLYEQYF.

The chain has TRBV27 and TRBJ1-2; D may be TRBD1 (5 bases). V shed 1 base and J shed 4 bases, with 13 bases lying between them. CDR1 is MNHEY and CDR2 is SMNVEV in the germline V gene (reference sequence). This CDR3 has 15 amino acids. DNA of the CDR3: TGTGCCAGCAGTTTATATAGTGGGGGATCCTATGGCTACACCTTC. It yields the protein CASSLYSGGSYGYTF.

This chain uses TRBV11-1 with TRBJ1-4; 7 bases line up with TRBD1. Per the germline V gene, CDR1 is SGHAT and CDR2 is FQDESV (reference sequence). V shed 5 bases, J shed 8 bases, and the junction held 14 bases outside the gene matches. The length of the CDR3 is 16 residues. Here the CDR3 DNA reads TGTGCCAGCAGCCTCGACAGGGATCGGAGGGTGGAAAAACTGTTTTTT. As protein: CASSLDRDRRVEKLFF.

The chain joins TRBV4-2 to TRBJ2-7; TRBD1 aligns across 9 bases. The CDR3 loop spans 14 amino acids. Germline V lookup: CDR1 LGHNA, CDR2 YNFKEQ. J lost 6 bases, V lost 0 bases, and 3 bases had no gene match. CDR3 loop: CASSQDGTGREQYF. As DNA, the CDR3 is TGTGCCAGCAGCCAAGATGGGACAGGGCGCGAGCAGTACTTC.

V usage is TRBV7-8 and J usage is TRBJ1-1; TRBD1 might be the D (5 bases). V was clipped by 2 bases and J by 1 base, with 14 bases between them. The CDR3 length is 16 residues. Germline V gives CDR1 SGHVS, CDR2 FQNEAQ. The CDR3 protein is CASSLTWGRKNTEAFF. CDR3 bases: TGTGCCAGCAGCTTAACTTGGGGCAGGAAGAACACTGAAGCTTTCTTT.

V is TRBV28 and J is TRBJ2-7; 8 positions agree with TRBD2. V lost 5 bases to trimming and J lost 5 bases; unmatched junction nucleotides: 17. Germline CDR1 is MDHEN and CDR2 is SYDVKM. The CDR3 is 17 amino acids. CDR3 sequence: CASSARLARASGDEQYF. The CDR3 coding sequence is TGTGCCAGCAGTGCGAGACTAGCGCGAGCGTCCGGCGACGAGCAGTACTTC.

V is TRBV6-5 and J is TRBJ2-7; TRBD2 matches at 10 bases. Germline lookup yields CDR1 MNHEY and CDR2 SVGAGI. Germline trimming cut 8 bases from V and 4 bases from J; bases unmatched to any gene: 8. This CDR3 region has 14 residues. In nucleotides, the CDR3 is TGTGCCAGCCACTCCGGGACTAGCGTTTACGAGCAGTACTTC. Its protein product is CASHSGTSVYEQYF.

This rearrangement joins TRBV28 to TRBJ1-2; 9 positions agree with TRBD1. Trimming at V came to 3 bases and at J to 7 bases, leaving 3 bases not matched to a gene. The germline gives CDR1 MDHEN, CDR2 SYDVKM. The CDR3 totals 13 residues. In DNA form, the CDR3 reads TGTGCCAGCAGTTTGTACAGGGGGCGTGGCTACACCTTC. Translation: CASSLYRGRGYTF.

This clone has just a few counts. This chain connects TRBV14 to TRBJ1-1; weak D call: TRBD1 (5 bases). V lost 4 bases to trimming and J lost 3 bases, with 12 bases between them. The length of the CDR3 is 14 residues. Germline V gene sequence: CDR1 SGHDN, CDR2 FVKESK. CDR3 DNA sequence: TGTGCCAGCAGCCGGGAAAGAGGGGACACTGAAGCTTTCTTT. Its translation: CASSRERGDTEAFF.

This clone was picked up one time. V and J are TRBV28 and TRBJ1-2; D not certain. The length of the CDR3 is 12 residues. Germline CDR1 is MDHEN and CDR2 is SYDVKM. V lost 8 bases and J lost 8, with 15 bases in between. CDR3 sequence (DNA): TGTGCCAGCGGTATCGACGGTATCGGCTACACCTTC. It codes for CASGIDGIGYTF.

This clone was detected once. The rearrangement uses TRBV4-3 and TRBJ2-1; 8 bases line up with TRBD2. V lost 0 bases, J lost 7 bases, and 8 bases stayed unmatched. CDR3 length: 16 residues. Germline loops: CDR1 LGHNA, CDR2 YSLEER. CDR3 in DNA: TGCGCCAGCAGCCAAGATGCAGCGGGAGTTGGAAATGAGCAGTTCTTC. Translated: CASSQDAAGVGNEQFF.

This chain links TRBV27 with TRBJ1-2; D is ambiguous. The CDR3 extends over 15 amino acids. V lost 3 bases and J 6 bases, leaving 17 bases between the germline ends. The V gene's germline CDR1 is MNHEY and CDR2 SMNVEV (reference sequence). The CDR3 bases are TGTGCCAGCAGTTTGTTGGGCGCAGGTAGGCATGGCTACACCTTC. As protein: CASSLLGAGRHGYTF.

J is TRBJ2-1 and V is TRBV10-2; either TRBD1 or TRBD2 may fit D (6 bases each). Germline V CDR1 and CDR2: WSHSY, SAAADI. With 3 bases removed from V and 6 bases from J, the gap between germline ends came to 15 bases. The CDR3 extends over 15 amino acids. CDR3 nucleotides: TGCGCCAGCAGTGATCAGGGGAGGACAAGCAATGAGCAGTTCTTC. Translation gives CASSDQGRTSNEQFF.

This clone was observed once. One end of the junction varies from germline; a read error may be responsible. The rearrangement joins TRBV5-4 to TRBJ1-2, with 9 bases aligning to TRBD1. The germline V gene encodes CDR1 SGHNT and CDR2 YYREEE (reference sequence). The CDR3 contains 14 residues. The CDR3 here is CASGLRQGDYGYTF. The CDR3 DNA reads TGTGCCAGCGGCTTGAGACAGGGGGACTATGGCTACACCTTC.

In its sample, this clone was seen once. The CDR3: CASSEQGALDGYTF. CDR3 DNA: TGCGCCAGCAGTGAACAGGGGGCGCTGGATGGCTACACCTTC. V usage is TRBV10-2 and J usage is TRBJ1-2, with 9 bases fitting TRBD1. CDR1 WSHSY and CDR2 SAAADI come from the germline V gene. The CDR3 is 14 amino acids. The V and J ends lost 3 bases and 6 bases, in that order; junction bases with no gene match: 5.

The chain employs TRBV5-4 and TRBJ1-6, with 7 bases that match TRBD1. Germline V lookup: CDR1 SGHNT, CDR2 YYREEE (reference sequence). The J segment lost 10 bases and the V segment lost 4 bases, leaving 11 bases of the junction unmatched. The length of the CDR3 is 15 residues. CDR3: CASSQRQGLESPLHF. DNA of the CDR3: TGTGCCAGCAGCCAACGACAGGGTCTGGAATCACCCCTCCACTTT.

The genes are TRBV6-5 and TRBJ2-7; D is possibly TRBD2 (5 bases). Deletions cut 0 bases from V and 3 bases from J, with 15 bases between. Germline V gene data show CDR1 as MNHEY and CDR2 as SVGAGI. This CDR3 region has 16 residues. The CDR3 loop is CASSYSRVRWYYEQYF. The CDR3 DNA sequence: TGTGCCAGCAGTTACTCGAGGGTCAGGTGGTACTACGAGCAGTACTTC.

This chain uses TRBV28 with TRBJ1-4; 10 bases are a match to TRBD1. V lost 6 bases, J lost 8 bases, and 9 bases stayed unmatched. CDR1 and CDR2 (germline): MDHEN, SYDVKM. The CDR3 has 15 residues. The CDR3 protein is CASSPGGTGVEKLFF. The CDR3 DNA is TGTGCCAGCAGCCCCGGCGGGACAGGGGTGGAAAAACTGTTTTTT.

The count of this clone is one. The CDR3 sequence: CASSLMGGGSTEAFF. CDR3 sequence (DNA): TGTGCCAGCAGCTTAATGGGAGGGGGGTCCACTGAAGCTTTCTTT. The chain is built from TRBV7-2 and TRBJ1-1; the D gene is possibly TRBD1 (6 bases). The CDR3 consists of 15 residues. Per the germline V gene, CDR1 is SGHTA and CDR2 is FQGNSA. The V and J ends lost 2 bases and 4 bases respectively, with 14 bases between them.

The chain recombines TRBV28 with TRBJ2-1; tentative D call: TRBD2 (6 bases). Trimming shortened V by 2 bases and J by 3 bases, and 8 bases separated the two germline ends. The germline gives CDR1 MDHEN, CDR2 SYDVKM. CDR3 length: 14 residues. CDR3 in DNA: TGTGCCAGCAGTTTAGGGGGGAGCTACAATGAGCAGTTCTTC. Residues: CASSLGGSYNEQFF.

This clone was seen once. The chain uses TRBV9 and TRBJ1-5; 10 bases align to TRBD1. This CDR3 contains 15 residues. CDR1 is SGDLS, CDR2 YYNGEE, per germline. The V segment lost 4 bases and the J segment 2 bases; nucleotides outside the gene matches: 3. This chain's CDR3 is CASSLGQGGNQPQHF. For the CDR3, the DNA is TGTGCCAGCAGCCTTGGACAGGGGGGCAATCAGCCCCAGCATTTT.

The V and J genes are TRBV28 and TRBJ1-2, with a possible D match to TRBD1 (6 bases). The ends were cut back, 3 bases at V and 2 bases at J, with 10 bases in the middle. The germline CDR1 and CDR2 sequences are MDHEN and SYDVKM. The CDR3 has 14 residues. In nucleotides, the CDR3 is TGTGCCAGCAGTTTGGGGGCGCGGAACTATGGCTACACCTTC. Translated: CASSLGARNYGYTF.

This chain connects TRBV27 to TRBJ2-5; no clear D gene. CDR1 is MNHEY, CDR2 SMNVEV, per germline (reference sequence). V lost 8 bases and J lost 4, with 11 bases in between. This CDR3 has 12 amino acids. CDR3 region: CASGSRLETQYF. The CDR3 nucleotides are TGTGCCAGCGGCTCCCGTTTAGAGACCCAGTACTTC.

J is TRBJ2-5 and V is TRBV28; 8 bases align to TRBD1. Trimming cost V 5 bases and J 9 bases; bases outside gene matches: 14. Germline-derived CDR1 and CDR2 are MDHEN and SYDVKM. The CDR3 consists of 15 residues. The DNA of the CDR3 is TGTGCCAGCAGTGGATCGGACAGGGACATACGAGCCCAGTACTTC. Amino acids: CASSGSDRDIRAQYF.

A single count supports this clone. The J gene is TRBJ2-5, the V gene TRBV5-1, with D perhaps TRBD1 (6 bases). The germline V gene encodes CDR1 SGHRS and CDR2 YFSETQ. V was clipped by 0 bases and J by 2 bases, with 8 bases between them. This CDR3 has 14 residues. The CDR3 loop reads CASSLADRQETQYF. CDR3 coding DNA: TGCGCCAGCAGCTTGGCGGACAGACAAGAGACCCAGTACTTC. Together with reference TRBV5-1 and TRBJ2-5, the CDR3 gives the full variable domain: KAGVTQTPRYLIKTRGQQVTLSCSPISGHRSVSWYQQTPGQGLQFLFEYFSETQRNKGNFPGRFSGRQFSNSRSEMNVSTLELGDSALYLCASSLADRQETQYFGPGTRLLVL.